The entry that follows covers one T cell receptor (beta chain) sequence. Data came from immunoSEQ multiplex PCR; TCRdb stores just in-frame clones and leaves some out. The data contain approximately 90,000 clones, 70% to 90% of them seen just once; the ten biggest clones take up approximately 1.3%. V was clipped by 5 bases and J by 10 bases; unmatched bases: 21. Germline CDR1 reads MDHEN; CDR2 reads SYDVKM. The CDR3 totals 18 residues. These data belong to a study of blood T cell repertoires in COVID-19. Study in general: Some COVID-19 samples were acute and others convalescent; all came from the United States, Italy and Spain.

The sample was peripheral blood. The chain recombines TRBV28 with TRBJ1-1, with 11 positions matching TRBD1. This clonotype was sampled from a man aged 80 or over with active or convalescent COVID-19. The CDR3 loop is CASSAAPGTGGLVFVAFF. The CDR3 region has the DNA TGTGCCAGCAGTGCAGCACCGGGGACAGGGGGTTTAGTTTTTGTAGCTTTCTTT.